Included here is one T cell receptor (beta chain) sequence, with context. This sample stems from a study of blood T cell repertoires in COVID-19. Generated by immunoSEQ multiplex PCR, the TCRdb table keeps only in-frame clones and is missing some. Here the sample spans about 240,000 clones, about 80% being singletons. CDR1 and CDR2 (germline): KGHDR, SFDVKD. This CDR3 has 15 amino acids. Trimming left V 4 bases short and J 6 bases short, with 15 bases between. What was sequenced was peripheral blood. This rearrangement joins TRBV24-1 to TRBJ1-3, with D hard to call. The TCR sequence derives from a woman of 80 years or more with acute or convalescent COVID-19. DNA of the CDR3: TGTGCCACCAGTGAGTCCGGGGAAGGATCAAACACCATATATTTT. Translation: CATSESGEGSNTIYF.